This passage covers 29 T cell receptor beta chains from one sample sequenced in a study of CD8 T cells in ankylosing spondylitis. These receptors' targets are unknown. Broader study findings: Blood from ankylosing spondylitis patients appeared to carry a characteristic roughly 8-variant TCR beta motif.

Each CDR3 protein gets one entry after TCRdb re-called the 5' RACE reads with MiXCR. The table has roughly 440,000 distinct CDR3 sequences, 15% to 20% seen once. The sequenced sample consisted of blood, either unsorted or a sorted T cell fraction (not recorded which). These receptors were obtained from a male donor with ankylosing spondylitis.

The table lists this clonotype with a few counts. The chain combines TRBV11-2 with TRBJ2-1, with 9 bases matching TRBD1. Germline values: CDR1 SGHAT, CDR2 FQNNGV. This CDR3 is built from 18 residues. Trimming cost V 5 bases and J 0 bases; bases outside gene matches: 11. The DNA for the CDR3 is TGTGCCAGCAGCCCCCCCGGGACAGGGCCCCGCTCCTACAATGAGCAGTTCTTC. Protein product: CASSPPGTGPRSYNEQFF.

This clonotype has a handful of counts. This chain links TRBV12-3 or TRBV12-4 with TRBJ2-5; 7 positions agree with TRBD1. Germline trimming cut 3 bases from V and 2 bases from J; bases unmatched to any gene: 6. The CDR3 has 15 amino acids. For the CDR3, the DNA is TGTGCCAGCAGTTTTGGACAGGCCCTACAAGAGACCCAGTACTTC. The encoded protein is CASSFGQALQETQYF.

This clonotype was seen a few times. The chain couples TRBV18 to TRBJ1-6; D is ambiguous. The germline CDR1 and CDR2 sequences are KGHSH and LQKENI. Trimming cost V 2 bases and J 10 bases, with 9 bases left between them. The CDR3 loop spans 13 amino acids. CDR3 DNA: TGTGCCAGCTCACCAAAAAGGGAATCACCCCTCCACTTT. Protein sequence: CASSPKRESPLHF.

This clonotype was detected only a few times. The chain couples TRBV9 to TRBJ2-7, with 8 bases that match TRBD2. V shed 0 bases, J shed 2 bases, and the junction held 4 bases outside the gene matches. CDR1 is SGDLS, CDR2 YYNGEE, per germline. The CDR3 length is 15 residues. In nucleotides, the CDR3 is TGTGCCAGCAGCGTAGGAGTAGCGGGGCCCTACGAGCAGTACTTC. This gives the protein CASSVGVAGPYEQYF.

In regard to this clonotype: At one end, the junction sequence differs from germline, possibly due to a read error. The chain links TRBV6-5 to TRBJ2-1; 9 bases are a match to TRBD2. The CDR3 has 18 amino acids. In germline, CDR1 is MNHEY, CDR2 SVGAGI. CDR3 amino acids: CASSYSSPGTSYNNEQFF. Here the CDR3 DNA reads TGTGCCAGCAGTTACTCTTCACCCGGGACTAGCTACAACAACGAGCAGTTCTTC.

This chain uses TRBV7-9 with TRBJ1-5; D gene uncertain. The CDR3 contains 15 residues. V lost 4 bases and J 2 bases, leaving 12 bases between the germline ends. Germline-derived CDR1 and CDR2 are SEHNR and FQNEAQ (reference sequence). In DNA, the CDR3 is TGTGCCAGCAGCTCAGACGGCGGTGGCAATCAGCCCCAGCATTTT. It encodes CASSSDGGGNQPQHF.

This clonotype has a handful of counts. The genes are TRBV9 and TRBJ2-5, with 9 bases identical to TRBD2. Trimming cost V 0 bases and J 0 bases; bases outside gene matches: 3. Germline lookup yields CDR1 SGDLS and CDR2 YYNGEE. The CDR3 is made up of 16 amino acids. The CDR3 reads CASSVGSGRYQETQYF. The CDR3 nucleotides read TGTGCCAGCAGCGTAGGGAGCGGGAGGTACCAAGAGACCCAGTACTTC.

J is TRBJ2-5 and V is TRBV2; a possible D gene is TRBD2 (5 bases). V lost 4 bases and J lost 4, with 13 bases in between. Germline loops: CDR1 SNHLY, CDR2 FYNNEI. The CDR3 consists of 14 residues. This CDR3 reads CASSGEGSGETQYF. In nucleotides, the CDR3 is TGTGCCAGCAGTGGGGAAGGGAGCGGAGAGACCCAGTACTTC.

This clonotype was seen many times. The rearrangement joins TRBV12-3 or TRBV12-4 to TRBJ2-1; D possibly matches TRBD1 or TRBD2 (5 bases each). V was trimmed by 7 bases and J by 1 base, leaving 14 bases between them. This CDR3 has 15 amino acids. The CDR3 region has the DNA TGTGCCAGCACGAGAGGGGCCCGTTCCTACAATGAGCAGTTCTTC. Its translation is CASTRGARSYNEQFF.

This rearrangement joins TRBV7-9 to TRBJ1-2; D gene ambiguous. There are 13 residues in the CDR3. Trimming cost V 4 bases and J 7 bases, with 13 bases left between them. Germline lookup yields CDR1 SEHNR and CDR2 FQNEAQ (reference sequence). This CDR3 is CASSSTTVSGYTF. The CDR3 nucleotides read TGTGCCAGCAGCTCCACGACGGTCTCTGGCTACACCTTC.

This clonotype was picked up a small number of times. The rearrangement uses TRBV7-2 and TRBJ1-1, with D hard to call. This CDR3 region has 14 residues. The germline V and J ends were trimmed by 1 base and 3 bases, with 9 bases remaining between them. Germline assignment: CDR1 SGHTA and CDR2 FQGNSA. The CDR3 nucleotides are TGTGCCAGCAGCTTAGGGGCCAGCTACACTGAAGCTTTCTTT. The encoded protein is CASSLGASYTEAFF.

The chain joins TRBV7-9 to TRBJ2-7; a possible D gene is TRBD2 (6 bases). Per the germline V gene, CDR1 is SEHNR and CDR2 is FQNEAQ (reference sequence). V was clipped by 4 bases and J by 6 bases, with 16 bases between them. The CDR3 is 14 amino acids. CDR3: CASSYAGGWGEQYF. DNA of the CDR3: TGTGCCAGCAGCTACGCCGGGGGATGGGGCGAGCAGTACTTC.

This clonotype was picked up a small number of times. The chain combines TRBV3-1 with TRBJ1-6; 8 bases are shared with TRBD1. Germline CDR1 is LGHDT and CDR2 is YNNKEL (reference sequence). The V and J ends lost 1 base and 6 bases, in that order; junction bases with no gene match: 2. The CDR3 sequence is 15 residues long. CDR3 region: CASSQGTGFNSPLHF. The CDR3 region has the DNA TGTGCCAGCAGCCAAGGGACAGGGTTTAATTCACCCCTCCACTTT.

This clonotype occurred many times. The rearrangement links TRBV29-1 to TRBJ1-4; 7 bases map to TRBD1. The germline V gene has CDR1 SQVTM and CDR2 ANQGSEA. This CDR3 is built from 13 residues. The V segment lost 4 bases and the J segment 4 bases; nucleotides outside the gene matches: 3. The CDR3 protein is CSVGQGLNEKLFF. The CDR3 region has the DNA TGCAGCGTTGGACAGGGCCTTAATGAAAAACTGTTTTTT.

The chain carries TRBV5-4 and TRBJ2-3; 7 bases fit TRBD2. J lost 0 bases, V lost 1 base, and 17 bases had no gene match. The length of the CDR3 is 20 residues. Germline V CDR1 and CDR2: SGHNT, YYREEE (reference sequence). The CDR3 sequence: CASSLLRGTTSQTSTDTQYF. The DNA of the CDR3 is TGTGCCAGCAGCTTGTTGCGGGGGACGACTTCCCAGACTAGCACAGATACGCAGTATTTT.

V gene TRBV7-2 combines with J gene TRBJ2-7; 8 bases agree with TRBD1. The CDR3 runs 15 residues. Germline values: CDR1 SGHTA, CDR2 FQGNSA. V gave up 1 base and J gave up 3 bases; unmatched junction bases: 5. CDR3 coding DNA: TGTGCCAGCAGCTTAGAGGACAGGGAAGGCTACGAGCAGTACTTC. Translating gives CASSLEDREGYEQYF. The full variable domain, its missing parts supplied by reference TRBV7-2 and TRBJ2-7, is GAGVSQSPSNKVTEKGKDVELRCDPISGHTALYWYRQSLGQGLEFLIYFQGNSAPDKSGLPSDRFSAERTGGSVSTLTIQRTQQEDSAVYLCASSLEDREGYEQYFGPGTRLTVT.

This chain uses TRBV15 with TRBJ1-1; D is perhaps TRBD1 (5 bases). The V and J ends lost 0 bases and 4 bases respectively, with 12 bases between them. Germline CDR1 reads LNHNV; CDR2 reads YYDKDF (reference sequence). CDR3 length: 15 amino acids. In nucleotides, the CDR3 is TGTGCCACCAGCAGAGATCGGGGGAGAGGCACTGAAGCTTTCTTT. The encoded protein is CATSRDRGRGTEAFF.

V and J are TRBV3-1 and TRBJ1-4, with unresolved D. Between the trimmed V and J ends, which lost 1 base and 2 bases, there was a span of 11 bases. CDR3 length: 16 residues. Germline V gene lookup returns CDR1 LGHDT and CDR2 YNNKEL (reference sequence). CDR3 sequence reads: CASSQGVARTNEKLFF. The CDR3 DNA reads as TGTGCCAGCAGCCAAGGCGTGGCGCGGACTAATGAAAAACTGTTTTTT.

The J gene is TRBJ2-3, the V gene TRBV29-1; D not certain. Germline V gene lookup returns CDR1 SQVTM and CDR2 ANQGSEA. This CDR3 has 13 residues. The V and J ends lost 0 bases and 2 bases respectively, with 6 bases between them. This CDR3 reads CSVEEYTTDTQYF. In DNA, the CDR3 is TGCAGCGTTGAAGAATACACCACAGATACGCAGTATTTT.

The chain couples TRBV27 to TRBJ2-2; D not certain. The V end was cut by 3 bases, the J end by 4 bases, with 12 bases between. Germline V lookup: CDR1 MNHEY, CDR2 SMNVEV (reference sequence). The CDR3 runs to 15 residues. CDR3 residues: CASSLGRSSTGELFF. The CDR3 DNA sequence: TGTGCCAGCAGTTTGGGCCGATCGTCCACCGGGGAGCTGTTTTTT.

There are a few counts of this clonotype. DNA for the CDR3: TGCAGTGCTAGAGGGGGCCCTAAGGGAATTGGAGTCAATGAGCAGTTCTTC. Translating it yields CSARGGPKGIGVNEQFF. The chain recombines TRBV20-1 with TRBJ2-1, with D possibly matching TRBD1 (5 bases). This CDR3 has 17 amino acids. In germline, CDR1 is DFQATT, CDR2 SNEGSKA (reference sequence). Trimming removed 1 base from V and 6 bases from J, with 22 bases in between.

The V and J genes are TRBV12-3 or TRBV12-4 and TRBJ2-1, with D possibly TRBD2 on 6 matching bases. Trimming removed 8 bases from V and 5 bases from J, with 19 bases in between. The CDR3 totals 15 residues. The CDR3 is CASRLTSVSHNEQFF. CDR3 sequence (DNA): TGTGCCAGCCGACTGACTAGTGTTTCCCACAATGAGCAGTTCTTC.

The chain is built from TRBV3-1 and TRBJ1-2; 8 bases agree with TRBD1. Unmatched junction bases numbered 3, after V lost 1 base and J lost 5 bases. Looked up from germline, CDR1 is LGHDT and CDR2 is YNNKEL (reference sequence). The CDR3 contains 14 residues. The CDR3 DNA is TGTGCCAGCAGCCAAGGCAGGGGGCGGTATGGCTACACCTTC. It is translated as CASSQGRGRYGYTF. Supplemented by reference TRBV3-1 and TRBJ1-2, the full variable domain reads DTAVSQTPKYLVTQMGNDKSIKCEQNLGHDTMYWYKQDSKKFLKIMFSYNNKELIINETVPNRFSPKSPDKAHLNLHINSLELGDSAVYFCASSQGRGRYGYTFGSGTRLTVV.

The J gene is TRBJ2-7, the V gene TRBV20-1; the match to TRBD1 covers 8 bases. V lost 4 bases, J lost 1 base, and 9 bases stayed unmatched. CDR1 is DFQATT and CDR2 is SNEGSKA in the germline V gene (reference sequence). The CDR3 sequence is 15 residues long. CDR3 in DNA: TGCAGTGCTAAACCCCGGACAGGGAATTCCTACGAGCAGTACTTC. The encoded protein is CSAKPRTGNSYEQYF.

The DNA of the CDR3 is TGTGCCAGCAGCTTAGGGCTGGGTGCGGGGACTAGCGGGAGTAAGCCCACAGATACGCAGTATTTT. Translated: CASSLGLGAGTSGSKPTDTQYF. J is TRBJ2-3 and V is TRBV11-1, with TRBD2 matching over 14 bases. Germline values: CDR1 SGHAT, CDR2 FQDESV (reference sequence). V shed 1 base and J 2 bases; nucleotides not matched to a gene: 17. The length of the CDR3 is 22 residues.

CDR3 sequence: CASSLSGDHEQYF. CDR3 nucleotide sequence: TGTGCCAGCAGCTTGTCTGGGGACCACGAGCAGTACTTC. The V call is TRBV5-5, the J call TRBJ2-7; D assignment may be TRBD1 or TRBD2 (5 bases each). The CDR3 runs 13 residues. The germline V gene encodes CDR1 SGHKS and CDR2 YYEKEE (reference sequence). Trimming left V 1 base short and J 5 bases short, with 10 bases between.

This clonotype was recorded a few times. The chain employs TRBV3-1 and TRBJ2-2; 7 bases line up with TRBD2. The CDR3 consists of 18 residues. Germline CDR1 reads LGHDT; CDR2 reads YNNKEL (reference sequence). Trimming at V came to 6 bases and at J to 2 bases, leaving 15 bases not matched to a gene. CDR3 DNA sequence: TGTGCCAGCAGTCTCCCCAGGGAGGGCGGGACTAACACCGGGGAGCTGTTTTTT. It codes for CASSLPREGGTNTGELFF.

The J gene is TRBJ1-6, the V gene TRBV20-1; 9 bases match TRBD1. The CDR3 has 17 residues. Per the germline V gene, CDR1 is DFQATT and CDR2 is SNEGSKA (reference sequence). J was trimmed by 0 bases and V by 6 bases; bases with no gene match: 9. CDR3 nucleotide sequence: TGCAGTGCAAGCCCCGGGGGACAGGGCTCCTATAATTCACCCCTCCACTTT. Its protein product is CSASPGGQGSYNSPLHF.

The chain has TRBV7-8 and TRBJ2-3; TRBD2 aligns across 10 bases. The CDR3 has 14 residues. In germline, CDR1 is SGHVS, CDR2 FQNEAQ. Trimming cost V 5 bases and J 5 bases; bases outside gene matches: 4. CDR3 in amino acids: CASSIGLAVDTQYF. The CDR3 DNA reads TGTGCCAGCAGCATCGGACTAGCGGTAGATACGCAGTATTTT. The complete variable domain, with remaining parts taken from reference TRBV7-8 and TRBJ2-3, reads GAGVSQSPRYKVAKRGQDVALRCDPISGHVSLFWYQQALGQGPEFLTYFQNEAQLDKSGLPSDRFFAERPEGSVSTLKIQRTQQEDSAVYLCASSIGLAVDTQYFGPGTRLTVL.